This TCR beta chain appears in the sequencing data of a study of blood T cell repertoires in COVID-19. Whole-study context: Donors in the United States, Italy and Spain gave samples during acute or convalescent COVID-19.

This CDR3 is 15 amino acids long. J lost 7 bases, V lost 4 bases, and 9 bases had no gene match. Germline V lookup: CDR1 SGHNT, CDR2 YYREEE (reference sequence). In the source study's methods: Estimates of nucleated cell counts were drawn from the amplification of reference gene primers. The repertoire was sequenced with immunoSEQ multiplex PCR; TCRdb's copy has only in-frame clones and lacks some. The DNA was the basis for D and trimming; V, J and clone size are from that table. The profile shows 150,000 to 200,000 clones, more than 75% of them singletons. This clonotype was sampled from a middle-aged man with active or convalescent COVID-19. Sequencing was carried out using peripheral blood. V usage is TRBV5-4 and J usage is TRBJ2-2; 8 bases line up with TRBD1. In DNA form, the CDR3 reads TGTGCCAGCAGCCGCGGACAGGGCGGGTTCGGGGAGCTGTTTTTT. As protein: CASSRGQGGFGELFF. Drawing the rest from reference TRBV5-4 and TRBJ2-2, the complete variable domain is ETGVTQSPTHLIKTRGQQVTLRCSSQSGHNTVSWYQQALGQGPQFIFQYYREEENGRGNFPPRFSGLQFPNYSSELNVNALELDDSALYLCASSRGQGGFGELFFGEGSRLTVL.